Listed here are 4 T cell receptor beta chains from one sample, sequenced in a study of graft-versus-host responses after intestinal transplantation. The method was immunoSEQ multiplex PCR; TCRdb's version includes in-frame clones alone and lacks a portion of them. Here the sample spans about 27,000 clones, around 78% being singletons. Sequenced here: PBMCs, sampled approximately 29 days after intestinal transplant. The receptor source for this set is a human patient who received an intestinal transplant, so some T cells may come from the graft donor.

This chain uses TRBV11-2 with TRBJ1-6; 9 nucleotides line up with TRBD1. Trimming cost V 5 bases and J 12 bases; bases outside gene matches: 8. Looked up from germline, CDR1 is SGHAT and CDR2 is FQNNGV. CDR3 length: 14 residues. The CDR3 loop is CASSPGTGLGPLHF. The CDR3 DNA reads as TGTGCCAGCAGCCCCGGGACAGGGCTAGGACCCCTCCACTTT.

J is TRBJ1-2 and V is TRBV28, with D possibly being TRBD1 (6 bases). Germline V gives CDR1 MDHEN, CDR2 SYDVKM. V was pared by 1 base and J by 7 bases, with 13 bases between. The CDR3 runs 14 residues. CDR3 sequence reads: CASSLSPTGSGYTF. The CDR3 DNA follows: TGTGCCAGCAGTTTATCGCCAACAGGGAGTGGCTACACCTTC.

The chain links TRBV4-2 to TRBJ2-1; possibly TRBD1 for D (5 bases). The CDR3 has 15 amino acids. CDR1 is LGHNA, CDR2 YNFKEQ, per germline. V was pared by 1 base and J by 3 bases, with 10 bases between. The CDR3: CASSQALGLYNEQFF. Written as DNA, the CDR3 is TGTGCCAGCAGCCAAGCCTTGGGGCTCTACAATGAGCAGTTCTTC.

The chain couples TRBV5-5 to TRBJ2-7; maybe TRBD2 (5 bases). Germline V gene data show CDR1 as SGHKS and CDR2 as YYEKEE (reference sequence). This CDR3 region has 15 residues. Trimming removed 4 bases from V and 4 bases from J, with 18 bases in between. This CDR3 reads CASSGLVAGAYEQYF. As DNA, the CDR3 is TGTGCCAGCAGCGGCTTAGTTGCGGGCGCGTACGAGCAGTACTTC.